Following are 25 T cell receptor beta chains from one sample sequenced in a study of OX40 agonist ivuxolimab in advanced cancers. The data were produced by immunoSEQ multiplex PCR, yet TCRdb's version contains in-frame clones alone and is incomplete. Of tens of thousands of clones in the sample, around 90% were seen once. The sequencing here drew on CD4+ or CD8+ T cells sorted from blood, taken in a trial of the OX40 agonist ivuxolimab. These receptors were obtained from an adult with an advanced solid tumor such as melanoma, head and neck, liver or kidney cancer.

The chain carries TRBV6-1 and TRBJ1-5, with D unclear. The CDR3 runs to 11 residues. Trimming removed 2 bases from V and 7 bases from J, with 3 bases in between. The germline CDR1 and CDR2 sequences are MNHNS and SASEGT. CDR3 region: CASSETQPQHF. CDR3 nucleotides: TGTGCCAGCAGTGAAACACAGCCCCAGCATTTT.

The chain employs TRBV19 and TRBJ1-5; TRBD1 aligns across 7 bases. The junction had 5 bases not matched to a gene; V was cut back by 6 bases and J by 0 bases. The CDR3 contains 15 residues. Germline V CDR1 and CDR2: LNHDA, SQIVND (reference sequence). In DNA, the CDR3 is TGTGCCAGTAGGGGACAGCCCCTTAGCAATCAGCCCCAGCATTTT. It encodes CASRGQPLSNQPQHF.

The genes are TRBV18 and TRBJ2-7; D not certain. V was cut by 4 bases and J by 4 bases, with 8 bases left in between. CDR3 length equals 12 residues. Germline lookup yields CDR1 KGHSH and CDR2 LQKENI. The CDR3 DNA reads TGTGCCAGCTCACTCAAGGGTTACGAGCAGTACTTC. Protein sequence: CASSLKGYEQYF.

The genes are TRBV7-6 and TRBJ2-7; D not certain. CDR1 and CDR2 (germline): SGHVS, FNYEAQ. This CDR3 is 13 amino acids long. Deletions cut 1 base from V and 6 bases from J, with 10 bases between. The CDR3 reads CASSLGLFSEQYF. DNA for the CDR3: TGTGCCAGCAGCTTAGGGCTCTTCTCCGAGCAGTACTTC.

The chain carries TRBV5-8 and TRBJ2-7, with no clear D. With 0 bases removed from V and 0 bases from J, the gap between germline ends came to 16 bases. Germline values: CDR1 SGHTS, CDR2 YDEGEE. The CDR3 consists of 17 residues. This chain's CDR3 is CASSLEVGSLSSYEQYF. CDR3 nucleotide sequence: TGTGCCAGCAGCTTGGAAGTGGGATCCCTGAGCTCCTACGAGCAGTACTTC.

V is TRBV5-1 and J is TRBJ2-1; D perhaps matches TRBD2 (6 bases). This CDR3 spans 11 amino acids. Germline CDR1 is SGHRS and CDR2 is YFSETQ. V lost 7 bases to trimming and J lost 4 bases, with 6 bases between them. The CDR3 DNA reads TGCGCCAGCCGGGGGTACAATGAGCAGTTCTTC. Translating gives CASRGYNEQFF.

V and J are TRBV19 and TRBJ2-6; D is perhaps TRBD1 (5 bases). Germline CDR1 and CDR2: LNHDA and SQIVND (reference sequence). CDR3 size: 14 residues. Trimming took 8 bases from V and 2 from J, leaving 10 bases between them. CDR3 region: CASSQGAGANVLTF. The CDR3 bases are TGTGCCAGTTCACAAGGGGCTGGGGCCAACGTCCTGACTTTC.

This clone occurred a few times. The chain uses TRBV6-5 and TRBJ1-5; TRBD1 matches 9 bases. Germline CDR1 and CDR2: MNHEY and SVGAGI. The CDR3 spans 15 residues. Trimming removed 6 bases from V and 2 bases from J; junction bases left unmatched: 5. CDR3 DNA: TGTGCCAGCAGCCTTCGGACAGGGGGCAATCAGCCCCAGCATTTT. Translated: CASSLRTGGNQPQHF.

The V and J genes are TRBV20-1 and TRBJ2-5; D gene uncertain. Germline values: CDR1 DFQATT, CDR2 SNEGSKA (reference sequence). The V and J ends lost 4 bases and 5 bases respectively, with 8 bases between them. CDR3 size: 11 residues. CDR3 sequence reads: CSATARETQYF. CDR3 DNA sequence: TGCAGTGCTACGGCGCGGGAGACCCAGTACTTC.

The chain joins TRBV6-1 to TRBJ2-1; possible D gene TRBD1, 6 bases. This CDR3 is built from 16 residues. In germline, CDR1 is MNHNS, CDR2 SASEGT. V dropped 2 bases and J dropped 6 bases, with 17 bases sitting between them. The CDR3 spells CASSEQPRQAFNEQFF. CDR3 in DNA: TGTGCCAGCAGTGAACAGCCGCGACAGGCCTTCAATGAGCAGTTCTTC.

The chain employs TRBV4-2 and TRBJ1-1; possible D gene TRBD1, 5 bases. The germline CDR1 and CDR2 sequences are LGHNA and YNFKEQ. The CDR3 spans 13 residues. Trimming cost V 5 bases and J 11 bases, with 18 bases left between them. As DNA, the CDR3 is TGTGCCAGCAGCTTGGGAGTGTGGGGGGTGGCTTTCTTT. Its translation: CASSLGVWGVAFF.

The chain joins TRBV21-1 to TRBJ2-3; the D segment call TRBD2 is taken from the table without a DNA check. TRBV21-1 constitutes a pseudogene. The CDR3 consists of 19 residues. The CDR3 region is CASSKQMLAGGVGTDTQYF. CDR3 nucleotide sequence: TGTGCCAGCAGCAAACAGATGCTAGCGGGAGGAGTGGGCACAGATACGCAGTATTTT.

This clone was observed a handful of times. This chain uses TRBV2 with TRBJ1-5; 7 nucleotides align to TRBD1. Germline loops: CDR1 SNHLY, CDR2 FYNNEI. V lost 4 bases, J lost 4 bases, and 7 bases stayed unmatched. This CDR3 contains 15 residues. CDR3 loop: CASSGEAGGNQPQHF. The CDR3, as DNA: TGTGCCAGCAGTGGGGAGGCAGGGGGAAATCAGCCCCAGCATTTT.

J is TRBJ2-2 and V is TRBV9; tentatively, D is TRBD2 (5 bases). Germline V gene lookup returns CDR1 SGDLS and CDR2 YYNGEE. The length of the CDR3 is 15 residues. Trimming removed 0 bases from V and 4 bases from J, with 10 bases in between. The CDR3 reads CASSVGSTSTGELFF. The DNA for the CDR3 is TGTGCCAGCAGCGTAGGTAGTACTAGCACCGGGGAGCTGTTTTTT.

The V and J genes are TRBV5-4 and TRBJ2-2; 13 bases are a match to TRBD2. The germline gives CDR1 SGHNT, CDR2 YYREEE (reference sequence). The V segment lost 4 bases and the J segment 4 bases; nucleotides outside the gene matches: 4. This CDR3 is built from 16 residues. The CDR3 is CASSHGTSGITGELFF. Written as DNA, the CDR3 is TGTGCCAGCAGCCACGGGACTAGCGGGATCACCGGGGAGCTGTTTTTT.

The chain links TRBV19 to TRBJ2-3; D not resolved. Germline CDR1 LNHDA, CDR2 SQIVND (reference sequence). The CDR3 is 14 amino acids. Trimming removed 1 base from V and 5 bases from J, with 10 bases in between. CDR3: CASSIVEHGDTQYF. DNA of the CDR3: TGTGCCAGTAGTATAGTGGAACACGGAGATACGCAGTATTTT.

The chain joins TRBV6-1 to TRBJ1-4; D unclear. From germline, CDR1 is MNHNS and CDR2 SASEGT. CDR3 length equals 14 residues. V lost 2 bases, J lost 4 bases, and 8 bases lay in between. Here the CDR3 DNA reads TGTGCCAGCAGTGAACTGAGCAGTAATGAAAAACTGTTTTTT. Translated: CASSELSSNEKLFF.

The genes are TRBV18 and TRBJ2-2, with TRBD1 identical over 9 bases. This CDR3 is built from 18 residues. Germline assignment: CDR1 KGHSH and CDR2 LQKENI. Trimming cost V 5 bases and J 4 bases; bases outside gene matches: 14. Written as DNA, the CDR3 is TGTGCCAGCTCAAGAAGCCTGACGACAGGGGGGAGCACCGGGGAGCTGTTTTTT. Protein product: CASSRSLTTGGSTGELFF.

This rearrangement joins TRBV28 to TRBJ1-4; perhaps TRBD1 as D (6 bases). V shed 6 bases and J shed 8 bases, with 13 bases lying between them. The CDR3 spans 13 residues. Germline V lookup: CDR1 MDHEN, CDR2 SYDVKM. The CDR3 here is CASRHRVREKLFF. The CDR3 coding sequence is TGTGCCAGCAGACACAGGGTACGGGAAAAACTGTTTTTT. The full variable domain, its missing parts supplied by reference TRBV28 and TRBJ1-4, is DVKVTQSSRYLVKRTGEKVFLECVQDMDHENMFWYRQDPGLGLRLIYFSYDVKMKEKGDIPEGYSVSREKKERFSLILESASTNQTSMYLCASRHRVREKLFFGSGTQLSVL.

This clone is a singleton in its sample. The chain employs TRBV5-1 and TRBJ2-1, with D perhaps matching TRBD2 (5 bases). V was pared by 2 bases and J by 10 bases, with 22 bases between. Per the germline V gene, CDR1 is SGHRS and CDR2 is YFSETQ. The CDR3 covers 16 residues. CDR3: CASSLSPRISVREQFF. The CDR3 nucleotides read TGCGCCAGCAGCTTATCCCCAAGGATTAGCGTTCGGGAGCAGTTCTTC.

The V and J genes are TRBV9 and TRBJ2-5; D possibly corresponds to TRBD2 (5 bases). The CDR3 runs to 13 residues. Germline loops: CDR1 SGDLS, CDR2 YYNGEE. Trimming left V 4 bases short and J 3 bases short, with 10 bases between. CDR3 protein: CASSLWEKETQYF. CDR3 nucleotides: TGTGCCAGCAGCCTCTGGGAGAAAGAGACCCAGTACTTC.

The chain employs TRBV6-1 and TRBJ2-1; tentatively, D is TRBD1 (5 bases). CDR3 size: 14 residues. Germline V gene data show CDR1 as MNHNS and CDR2 as SASEGT. Between the trimmed V and J ends, which lost 7 bases and 3 bases, there was a span of 13 bases. Here the CDR3 DNA reads TGTGCCAGCACCTCCGTGCAGGGCTACAATGAGCAGTTCTTC. Residues: CASTSVQGYNEQFF.

J is TRBJ1-2 and V is TRBV10-3; TRBD1 matches at 8 bases. The CDR3 spans 13 residues. The trim removed 7 bases at V and 3 bases at J, leaving 4 bases unmatched. Germline values: CDR1 ENHRY, CDR2 SYGVKD. In DNA, the CDR3 is TGTGCCATCAATGGACAGGGAGACTATGGCTACACCTTC. It translates to CAINGQGDYGYTF.

The CDR3 region has the DNA TGCGCCAGCAGTGGGTTACAGGGAGTATCTGAAGCTTTCTTT. Encoded protein: CASSGLQGVSEAFF. The rearrangement joins TRBV10-2 to TRBJ1-1; maybe TRBD1 (6 bases). CDR1 is WSHSY and CDR2 is SAAADI in the germline V gene. This CDR3 is 14 amino acids long. Trimming cost V 4 bases and J 6 bases, with 15 bases left between them.

The chain combines TRBV7-9 with TRBJ1-2; weak D call: TRBD1 (6 bases). The germline V gene has CDR1 SEHNR and CDR2 FQNEAQ (reference sequence). The V end was cut by 5 bases, the J end by 5 bases, with 18 bases between. The CDR3 runs 15 residues. This chain's CDR3 is CASSRPVQGSYGYTF. CDR3 DNA: TGTGCCAGCAGCCGACCCGTACAGGGCTCTTATGGCTACACCTTC.